This TCR beta chain was obtained from a study of CD8 T cells in ankylosing spondylitis. TCRdb re-derived calls from the 5' RACE reads in MiXCR, one entry per CDR3 protein. This sample has 250,000 or so distinct CDR3 sequences, with under 30% found just once. Details on this clonotype: Its antigen is unknown.

Study-wide results and caveats: Reportedly, matched ankylosing spondylitis synovial fluid was significantly enriched for disease-linked clones. Relatively scarce in peripheral blood, disease-linked clones were CD8+. A motif of seven or eight highly homologous TCR beta variants was seen as apparently characteristic of ankylosing spondylitis blood.

The trim removed 4 bases at V and 6 bases at J, leaving 12 bases unmatched. The CDR3 has 15 amino acids. The germline gives CDR1 LNHDA, CDR2 SQIVND (reference sequence). V usage is TRBV19 and J usage is TRBJ2-7; 7 bases are shared with TRBD1. The TCR originated in a male donor with ankylosing spondylitis or in good health (not recorded which). Source material: blood, either unsorted or a sorted T cell fraction (not recorded which). In nucleotides, the CDR3 is TGTGCCAGTAGTAACAACCCGACAGGGCTGGGCGAGCAGTACTTC. The encoded protein is CASSNNPTGLGEQYF.